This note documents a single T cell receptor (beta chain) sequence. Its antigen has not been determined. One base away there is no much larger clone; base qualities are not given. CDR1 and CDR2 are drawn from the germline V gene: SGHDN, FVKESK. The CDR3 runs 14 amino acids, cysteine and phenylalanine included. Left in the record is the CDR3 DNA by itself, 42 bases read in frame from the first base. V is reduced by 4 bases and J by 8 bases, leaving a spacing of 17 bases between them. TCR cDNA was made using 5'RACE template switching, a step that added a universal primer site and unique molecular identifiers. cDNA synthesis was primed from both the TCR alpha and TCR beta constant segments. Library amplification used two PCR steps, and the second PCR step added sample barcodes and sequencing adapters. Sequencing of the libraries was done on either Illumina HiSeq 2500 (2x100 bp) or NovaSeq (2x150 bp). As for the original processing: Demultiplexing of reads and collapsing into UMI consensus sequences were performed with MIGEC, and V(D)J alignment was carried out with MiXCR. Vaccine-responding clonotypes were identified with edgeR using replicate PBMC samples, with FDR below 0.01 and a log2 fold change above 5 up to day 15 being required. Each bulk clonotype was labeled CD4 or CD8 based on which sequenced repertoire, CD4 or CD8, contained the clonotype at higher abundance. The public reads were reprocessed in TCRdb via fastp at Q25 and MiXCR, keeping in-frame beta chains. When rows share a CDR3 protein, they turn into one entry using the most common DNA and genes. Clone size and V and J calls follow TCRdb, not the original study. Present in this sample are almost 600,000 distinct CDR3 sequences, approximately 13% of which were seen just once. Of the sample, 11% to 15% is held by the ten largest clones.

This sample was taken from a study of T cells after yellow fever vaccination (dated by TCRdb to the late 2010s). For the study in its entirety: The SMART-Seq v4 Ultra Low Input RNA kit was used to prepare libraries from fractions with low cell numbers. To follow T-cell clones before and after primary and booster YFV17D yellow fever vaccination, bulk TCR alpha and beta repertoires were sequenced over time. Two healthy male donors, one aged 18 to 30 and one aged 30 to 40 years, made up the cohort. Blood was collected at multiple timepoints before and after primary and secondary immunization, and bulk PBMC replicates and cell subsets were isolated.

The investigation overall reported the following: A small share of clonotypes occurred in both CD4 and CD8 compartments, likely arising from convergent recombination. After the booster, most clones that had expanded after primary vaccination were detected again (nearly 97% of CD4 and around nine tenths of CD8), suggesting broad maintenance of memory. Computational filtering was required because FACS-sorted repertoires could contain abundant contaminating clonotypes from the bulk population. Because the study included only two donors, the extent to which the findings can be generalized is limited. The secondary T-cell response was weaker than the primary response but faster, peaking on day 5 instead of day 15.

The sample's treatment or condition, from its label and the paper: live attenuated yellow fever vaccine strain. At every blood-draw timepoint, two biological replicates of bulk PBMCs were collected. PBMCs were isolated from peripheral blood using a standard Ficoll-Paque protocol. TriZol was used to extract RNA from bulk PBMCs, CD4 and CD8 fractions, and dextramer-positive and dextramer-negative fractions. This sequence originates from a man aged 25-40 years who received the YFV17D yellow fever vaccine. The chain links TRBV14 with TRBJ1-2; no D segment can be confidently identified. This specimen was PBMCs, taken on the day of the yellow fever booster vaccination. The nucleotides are TGTGCCAGCAGCCCGTATATCCCCGAAGGGGGCTACACCTTC. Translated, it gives CASSPYIPEGGYTF.